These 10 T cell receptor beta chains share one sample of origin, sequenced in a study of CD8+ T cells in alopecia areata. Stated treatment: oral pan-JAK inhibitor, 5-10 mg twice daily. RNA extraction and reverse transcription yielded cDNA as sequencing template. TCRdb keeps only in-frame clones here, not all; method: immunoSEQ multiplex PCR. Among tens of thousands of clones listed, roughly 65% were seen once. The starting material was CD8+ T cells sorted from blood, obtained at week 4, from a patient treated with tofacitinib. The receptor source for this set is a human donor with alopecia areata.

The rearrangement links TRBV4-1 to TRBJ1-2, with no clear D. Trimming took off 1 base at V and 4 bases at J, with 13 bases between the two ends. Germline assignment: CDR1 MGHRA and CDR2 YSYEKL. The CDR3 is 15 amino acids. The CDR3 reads CASSQVEGGGYGYTF. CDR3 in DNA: TGCGCCAGCAGCCAAGTGGAGGGCGGTGGCTATGGCTACACCTTC.

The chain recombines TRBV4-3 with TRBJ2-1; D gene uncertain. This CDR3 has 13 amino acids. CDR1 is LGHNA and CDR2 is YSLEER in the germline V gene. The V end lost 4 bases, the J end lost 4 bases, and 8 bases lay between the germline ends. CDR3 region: CASSLSSYNEQFF. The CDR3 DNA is TGCGCCAGCAGCCTGTCTAGTTACAATGAGCAGTTCTTC.

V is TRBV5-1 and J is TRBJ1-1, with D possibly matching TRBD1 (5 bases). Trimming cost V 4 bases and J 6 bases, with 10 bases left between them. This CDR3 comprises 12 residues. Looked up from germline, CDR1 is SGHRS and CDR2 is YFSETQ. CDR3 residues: CASSRGTAEAFF. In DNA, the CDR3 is TGCGCCAGCAGCCGGGGGACCGCTGAAGCTTTCTTT.

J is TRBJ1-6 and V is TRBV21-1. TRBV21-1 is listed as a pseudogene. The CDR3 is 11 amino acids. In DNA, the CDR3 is TGTGCCAGCAGTACCCAATCACCCCTCCACTTT. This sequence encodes CASSTQSPLHF.

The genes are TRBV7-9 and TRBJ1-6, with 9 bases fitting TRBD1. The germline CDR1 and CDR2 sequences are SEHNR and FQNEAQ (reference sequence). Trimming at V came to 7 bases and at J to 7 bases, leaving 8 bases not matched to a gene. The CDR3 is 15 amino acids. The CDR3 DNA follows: TGTGCCAGCAACTCCACCGGGACAGGGAATTCACCCCTCCACTTT. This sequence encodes CASNSTGTGNSPLHF.

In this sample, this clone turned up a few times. CDR3 residues: CASSISSNEQFF. The CDR3 DNA reads as TGTGCCAGTAGTATATCTTCCAATGAGCAGTTCTTC. The rearrangement links TRBV19 to TRBJ2-1; D remains ambiguous. Trimming took off 2 bases at V and 6 bases at J, with 5 bases between the two ends. Germline CDR1 is LNHDA and CDR2 is SQIVND (reference sequence). There are 12 residues in the CDR3.

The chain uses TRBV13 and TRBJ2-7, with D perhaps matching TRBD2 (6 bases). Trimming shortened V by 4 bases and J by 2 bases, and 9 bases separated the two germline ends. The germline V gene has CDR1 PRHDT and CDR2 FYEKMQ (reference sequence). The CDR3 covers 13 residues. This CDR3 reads CASSSGLTYEQYF. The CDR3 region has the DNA TGTGCCAGCAGCTCGGGACTTACCTACGAGCAGTACTTC.

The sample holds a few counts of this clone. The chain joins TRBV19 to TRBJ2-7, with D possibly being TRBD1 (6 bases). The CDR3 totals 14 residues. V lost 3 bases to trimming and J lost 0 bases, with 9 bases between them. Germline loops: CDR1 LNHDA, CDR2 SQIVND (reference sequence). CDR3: CASSMDSVSYEQYF. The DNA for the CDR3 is TGTGCCAGTAGTATGGACAGCGTCTCCTACGAGCAGTACTTC.

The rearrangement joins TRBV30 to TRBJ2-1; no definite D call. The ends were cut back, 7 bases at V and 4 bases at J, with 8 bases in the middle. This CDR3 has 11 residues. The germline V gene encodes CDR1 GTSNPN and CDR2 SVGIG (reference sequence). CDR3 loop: CALTLYNEQFF. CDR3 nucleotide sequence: TGTGCCTTGACATTATACAATGAGCAGTTCTTC.

The CDR3 nucleotides read TGTGCCACTACAGGGGGCTTTACTGAAGCTTTCTTT. Its protein is CATTGGFTEAFF. The V call is TRBV19, the J call TRBJ1-1, with TRBD1 matching over 9 bases. CDR1 is LNHDA, CDR2 SQIVND, per germline (reference sequence). V lost 10 bases and J lost 5; bases outside the gene matches: 5. CDR3 size: 12 residues.